This T cell receptor beta chain emerged from a study of cytomegalovirus exposure and HLA in healthy donors. Overall study findings and caveats: The authors listed 150 to 200 TCR beta chains as cytomegalovirus-associated. It was reportedly the case that the classifier diagnosed cytomegalovirus status with high specificity and sensitivity.

Germline-derived CDR1 and CDR2 are MDHEN and SYDVKM. The V gene lost 6 bases and the J gene lost 5 bases, with 7 bases spanning the gap. This CDR3 comprises 11 residues. The primer mix had 60 Vbeta and 13 Jbeta primers. Sequencing used immunoSEQ multiplex PCR; TCRdb keeps in-frame clones, though not all of them. Its table lists about 200,000 clones. Concerning this clone: Its target is unknown.

This clonotype was sampled from a girl aged 2-9 years in good health and CMV-seropositive. This chain joins TRBV28 and TRBJ1-1; D is undetermined. The source material was PBMCs. The CDR3 reads CASSRLTEAFF. Written as DNA, the CDR3 is TGTGCCAGCAGCCGCCTAACTGAAGCTTTCTTT.